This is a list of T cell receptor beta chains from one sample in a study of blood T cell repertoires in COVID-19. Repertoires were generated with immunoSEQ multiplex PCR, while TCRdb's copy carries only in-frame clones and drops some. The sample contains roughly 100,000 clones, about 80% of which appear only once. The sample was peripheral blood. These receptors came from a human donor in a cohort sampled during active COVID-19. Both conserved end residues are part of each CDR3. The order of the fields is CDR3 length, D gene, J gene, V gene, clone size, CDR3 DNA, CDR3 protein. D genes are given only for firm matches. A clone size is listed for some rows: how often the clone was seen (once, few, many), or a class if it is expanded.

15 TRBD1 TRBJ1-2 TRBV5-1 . TGCGCCAGCAGCCCCGGACAGGGGGCCTACTATGGCTACACCTTC CASSPGQGAYYGYTF
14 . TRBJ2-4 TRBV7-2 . TGTGCCAGCAGCTTAGATGGGGCTAAAAACATTCAGTACTTC CASSLDGAKNIQYF
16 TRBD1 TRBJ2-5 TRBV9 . TGTGCCAGCAGCGTCAGCCTCGGACAGGGCCAAGAGACCCAGTACTTC CASSVSLGQGQETQYF
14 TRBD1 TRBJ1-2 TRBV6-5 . TGTGCCAGCAGCATCCTGGGACAGGCCTATGGCTACACCTTC CASSILGQAYGYTF
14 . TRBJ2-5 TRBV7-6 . TGTGCCAGCAGCTTAGTGGACAAGCAAGAGACCCAGTACTTC CASSLVDKQETQYF
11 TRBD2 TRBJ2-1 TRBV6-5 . TGTGCCAGCAGCCGGGGGGGTGAGCAGTTCTTC CASSRGGEQFF
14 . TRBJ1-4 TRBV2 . TGTGCCAGCAGATCGGGGGGGACGAGTTGGAAACTGTTTTTT CASRSGGTSWKLFF
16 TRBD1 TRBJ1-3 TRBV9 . TGTGCCAGCAGCGTACTGGACAGGGGATGGGGAAACACCATATATTTT CASSVLDRGWGNTIYF
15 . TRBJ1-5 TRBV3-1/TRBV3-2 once TGTGCCAGCAGCCAAGGACTTTCTAGCAATCAGCCCCAGCATTTT CASSQGLSSNQPQHF
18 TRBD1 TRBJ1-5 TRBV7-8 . TGTGCCAGCAGCGAGGGACAGGGAGGTTTTTTTAGCAATCAGCCCCAGCATTTT CASSEGQGGFFSNQPQHF
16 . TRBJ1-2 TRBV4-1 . TGCGCCAGCAGCCAAGATGAAAGTTCCGGGGACTATGGCTACACCTTC CASSQDESSGDYGYTF
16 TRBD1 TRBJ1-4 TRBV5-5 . TGTGCCAGCAGCTTGGCCATCTCCAGGGGGCTAGGGGAACTGTTTTTT CASSLAISRGLGELFF
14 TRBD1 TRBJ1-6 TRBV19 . TGTGCCAGTACCCTACAGGGGGGAAATTCACCCCTCCACTTT CASTLQGGNSPLHF
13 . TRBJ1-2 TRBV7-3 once TGTGCCAGCAGCTCCTCCCGCCTACTTGGCTACACCTTC CASSSSRLLGYTF
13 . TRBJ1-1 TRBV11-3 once TGTGCCAGCAGCGCCCTCACATCGGGAAAAGCTTTCTTT CASSALTSGKAFF
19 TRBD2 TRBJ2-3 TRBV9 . TGTGCCAGCAGCGTAGCTACCCCGGGGGGGCGGATATTTGCAGATACGCAGTATTTT CASSVATPGGRIFADTQYF
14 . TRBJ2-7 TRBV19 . TGTGCCAGTAGTATTCCAGGGGCGTCCTACGAGCAGTACTTC CASSIPGASYEQYF
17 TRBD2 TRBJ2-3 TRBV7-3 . TGTGCCAGCAGCGGCGACCCGGCGGGGGGCCTTATAGATACGCAGTATTTT CASSGDPAGGLIDTQYF
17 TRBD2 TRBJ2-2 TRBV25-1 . TGTGCCAGCAGGGTTCCGCGGGGGGCTCGGGACACCGGGGAGCTGTTTTTT CASRVPRGARDTGELFF
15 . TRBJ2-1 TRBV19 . TGTGCCAGTAGTTCTTCTTCGGGGGAGTACAATGAGCAGTTCTTC CASSSSSGEYNEQFF
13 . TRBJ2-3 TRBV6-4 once TGTGCCAGCAGTGAGGGGCCGCTGTATACGCAGTATTTT CASSEGPLYTQYF
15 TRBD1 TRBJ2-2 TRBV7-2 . TGTGCCAGCAGCCGGGACAGGGTTGACACCGGGGAGCTGTTTTTT CASSRDRVDTGELFF
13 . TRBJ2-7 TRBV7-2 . TGTGCCAGCAGCCCCAGGGGGGCCTACGAGCAGTACTTC CASSPRGAYEQYF
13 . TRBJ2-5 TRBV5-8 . TGTGCCAGCCAAAGGCGGGGATGGGAGACCCAGTACTTC CASQRRGWETQYF
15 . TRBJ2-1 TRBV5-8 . TGTGCCAGCAGCCCCGGACAGCTTTACAATAAGGAGCAGTTCTTC CASSPGQLYNKEQFF
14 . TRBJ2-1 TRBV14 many TGTGCCAGCAGCCACGTCCACCCGGGGTCTAAGCAGTTCTTC CASSHVHPGSKQFF
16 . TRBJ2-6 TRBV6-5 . TGTGCCAGCAGTTACTCGCCAGACTCTGGGGCCAACGTCCTGACTTTC CASSYSPDSGANVLTF
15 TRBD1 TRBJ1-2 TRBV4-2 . TGTGCCAGCAGCGGGCGAGGGACAGATAACTATGGCTACACCTTC CASSGRGTDNYGYTF
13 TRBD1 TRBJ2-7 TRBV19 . TGTGCCAGTAGCGCAGGGGGCGGAAACGAGCAGTACTTC CASSAGGGNEQYF
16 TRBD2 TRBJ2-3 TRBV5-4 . TGTGCCAGCAGCTTGGGCGGGGGGGCTAGCACAGATACGCAGTATTTT CASSLGGGASTDTQYF
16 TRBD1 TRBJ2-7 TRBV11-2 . TGTGCCAGCAGCTCCTACCGGGACAGGGGTATTTACGAGCAGTACTTC CASSSYRDRGIYEQYF
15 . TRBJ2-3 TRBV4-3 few TGCGCCAGCAGCCAGGGGGGGCGGGGAACAGATACGCAGTATTTT CASSQGGRGTDTQYF
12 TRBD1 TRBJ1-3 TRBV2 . TGTGCCAGCAGGGGACAGGGACTCACCATATATTTT CASRGQGLTIYF
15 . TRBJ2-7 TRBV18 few TGTGCCAGCTCACCAAGATCAGGCCCCGTCTACGAGCAGTACTTC CASSPRSGPVYEQYF
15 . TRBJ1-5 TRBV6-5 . TGTGCCAGCAGTTACTCCCCCAGTAACGATCAGCCCCAGCATTTT CASSYSPSNDQPQHF
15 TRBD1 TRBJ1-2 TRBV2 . TGTGCCAGCAGAGTGGCCCCCGGGACAGGGTATGGCTACACCTTC CASRVAPGTGYGYTF
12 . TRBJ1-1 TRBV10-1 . TGCGCCAGCAGTGAGCCCGGGGTCTCAGCTTTCTTT CASSEPGVSAFF
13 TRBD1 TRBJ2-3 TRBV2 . TGTGCCAGCAGTAGGGACAGGGGAGATACGCAGTATTTT CASSRDRGDTQYF
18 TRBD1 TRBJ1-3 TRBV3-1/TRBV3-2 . TGTGCCAGCAGCCAATGGGGACAGGGCCGAAGCTCTGGAAACACCATATATTTT CASSQWGQGRSSGNTIYF
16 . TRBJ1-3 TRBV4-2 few TGTGCCAGCAGCCTGTCGCGCGAGCTCACTGGAAACACCATATATTTT CASSLSRELTGNTIYF
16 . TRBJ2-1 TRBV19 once TGTGCCAGTAGTAGCCCCGGGGAGCCCTCCTACAATGAGCAGTTCTTC CASSSPGEPSYNEQFF
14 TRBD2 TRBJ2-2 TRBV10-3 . TGTGCCATCAGTGGGCAGCGGGAGGCCGGGGAGCTGTTTTTT CAISGQREAGELFF
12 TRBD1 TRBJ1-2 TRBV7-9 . TGTGCCAGCAGCTTAGGGGACAGGGCGCACACCTTC CASSLGDRAHTF
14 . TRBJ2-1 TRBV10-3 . TGTGCCATCAGTGAGTCAGTAGATCTCGGTGAGCAGTTCTTC CAISESVDLGEQFF
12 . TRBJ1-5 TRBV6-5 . TGTGCCAGCAGACTTCCAGGACAGCCCCAGCATTTT CASRLPGQPQHF
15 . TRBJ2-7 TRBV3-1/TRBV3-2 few TGTGCCAGCAGCCAAGAGGGGACAAGTATCTACGAGCAGTACTTC CASSQEGTSIYEQYF
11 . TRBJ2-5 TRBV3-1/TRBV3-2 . TGTGCCAGCACCCATCAGAGGGCCCAGTACTTC CASTHQRAQYF
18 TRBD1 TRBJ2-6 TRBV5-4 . TGTGCCAGCAGCTTAACCGGGACAGGGGGAACGGGGGCCAACGTCCTGACTTTC CASSLTGTGGTGANVLTF
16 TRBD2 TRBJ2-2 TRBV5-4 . TGTGCCAGCAGCTTGGGATCAGCGGGGTCCACCGGGGAGCTGTTTTTT CASSLGSAGSTGELFF
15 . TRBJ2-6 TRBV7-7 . TGTGCCAGCAGCTCCTCTCCCTCTGGGGCCAACGTCCTGACTTTC CASSSSPSGANVLTF
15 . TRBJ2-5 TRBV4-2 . TGTGCCAGCAGCCAACTCCAGACAGGACAAGAGACCCAGTACTTC CASSQLQTGQETQYF
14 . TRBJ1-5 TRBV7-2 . TGTGCCAGCAGCCCCGAGGGGGTTCATCAGCCCCAGCATTTT CASSPEGVHQPQHF
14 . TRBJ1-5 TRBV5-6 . TGTGCCAGCAGCTTGGGGCAGGGTGGTCAGCCCCAGCATTTT CASSLGQGGQPQHF
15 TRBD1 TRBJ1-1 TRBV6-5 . TGTGCCAGCAGTTACGGTCGACAGGGTAACACTGAAGCTTTCTTT CASSYGRQGNTEAFF
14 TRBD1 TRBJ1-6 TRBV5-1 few TGCGCCAGCAGCTCCGGGACAGGGGAATCACCCCTCCACTTT CASSSGTGESPLHF
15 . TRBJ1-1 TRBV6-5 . TGTGCCAGCACCCTAATACTGGACAGGAACACTGAAGCTTTCTTT CASTLILDRNTEAFF
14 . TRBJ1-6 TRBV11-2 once TGTGCCAGCACCCGACAGGATTACAATTCACCCCTCCACTTT CASTRQDYNSPLHF
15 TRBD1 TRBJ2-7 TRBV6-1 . TGTGCCAGCAGTGAAGTCGGACAGGTAACCTACGAGCAGTACTTC CASSEVGQVTYEQYF